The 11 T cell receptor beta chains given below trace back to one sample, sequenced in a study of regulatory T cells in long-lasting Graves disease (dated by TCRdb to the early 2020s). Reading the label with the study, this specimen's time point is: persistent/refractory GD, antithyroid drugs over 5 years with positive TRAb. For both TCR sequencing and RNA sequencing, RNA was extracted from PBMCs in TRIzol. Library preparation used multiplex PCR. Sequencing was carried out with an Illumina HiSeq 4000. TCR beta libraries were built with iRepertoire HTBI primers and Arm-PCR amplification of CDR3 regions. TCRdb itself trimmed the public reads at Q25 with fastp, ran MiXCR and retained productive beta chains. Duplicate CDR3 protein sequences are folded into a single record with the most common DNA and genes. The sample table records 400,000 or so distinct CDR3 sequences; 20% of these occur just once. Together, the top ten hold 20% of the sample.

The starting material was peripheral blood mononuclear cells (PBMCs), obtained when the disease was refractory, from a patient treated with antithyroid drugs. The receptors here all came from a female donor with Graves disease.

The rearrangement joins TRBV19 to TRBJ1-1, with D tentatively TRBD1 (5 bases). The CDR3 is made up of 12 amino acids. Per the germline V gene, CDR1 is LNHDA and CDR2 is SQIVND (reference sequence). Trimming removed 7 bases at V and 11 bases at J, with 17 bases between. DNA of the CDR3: TGTGCCAGTACAGGGCGAGCGGCCTTTGCTTTCTTT. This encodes CASTGRAAFAFF. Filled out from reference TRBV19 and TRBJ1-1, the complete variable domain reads DGGITQSPKYLFRKEGQNVTLSCEQNLNHDAMYWYRQDPGQGLRLIYYSQIVNDFQKGDIAEGYSVSREKKESFPLTVTSAQKNPTAFYLCASTGRAAFAFFGQGTRLTVV.

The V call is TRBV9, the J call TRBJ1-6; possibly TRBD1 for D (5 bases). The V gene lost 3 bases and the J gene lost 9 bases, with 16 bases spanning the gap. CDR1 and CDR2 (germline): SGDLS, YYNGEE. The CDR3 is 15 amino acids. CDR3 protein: CASSDRGDFGSPLHF. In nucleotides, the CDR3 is TGTGCCAGCAGCGACCGGGGGGATTTCGGTTCACCCCTCCACTTT.

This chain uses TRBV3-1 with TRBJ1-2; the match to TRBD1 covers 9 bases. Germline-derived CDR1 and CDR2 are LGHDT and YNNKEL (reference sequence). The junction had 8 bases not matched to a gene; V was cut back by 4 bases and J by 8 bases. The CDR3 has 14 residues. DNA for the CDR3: TGTGCCAGCAGCCCCCGGACAGGGGTGGAGGGCTACACCTTC. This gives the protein CASSPRTGVEGYTF.

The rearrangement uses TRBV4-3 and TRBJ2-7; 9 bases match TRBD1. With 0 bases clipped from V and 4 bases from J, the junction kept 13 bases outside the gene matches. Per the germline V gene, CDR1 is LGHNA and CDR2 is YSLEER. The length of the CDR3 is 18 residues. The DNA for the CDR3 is TGCGCCAGCAGCCAAGATGCGGGGACAGGGCGCACAACTTACGAGCAGTACTTC. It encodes CASSQDAGTGRTTYEQYF.

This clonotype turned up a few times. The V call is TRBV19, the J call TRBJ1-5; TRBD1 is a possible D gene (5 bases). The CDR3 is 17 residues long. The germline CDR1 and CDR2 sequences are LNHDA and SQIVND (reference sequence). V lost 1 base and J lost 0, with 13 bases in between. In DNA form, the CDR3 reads TGTGCCAGTAGTATAGCGGGGGTTCCTGGTAGCAATCAGCCCCAGCATTTT. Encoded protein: CASSIAGVPGSNQPQHF.

CDR3 protein: CSASSGTLYEQYF. CDR3 in DNA: TGCAGTGCTAGTAGCGGGACACTGTACGAGCAGTACTTC. This sequence joins TRBV20-1 and TRBJ2-7; TRBD2 matches 8 bases. V lost 3 bases and J lost 4; bases outside the gene matches: 5. Germline assignment: CDR1 DFQATT and CDR2 SNEGSKA (reference sequence). CDR3 length equals 13 residues.

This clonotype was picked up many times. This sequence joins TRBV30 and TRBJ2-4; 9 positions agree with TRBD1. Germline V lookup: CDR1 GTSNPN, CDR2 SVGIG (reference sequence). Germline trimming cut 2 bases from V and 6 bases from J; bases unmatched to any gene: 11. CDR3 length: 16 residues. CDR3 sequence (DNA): TGTGCCTGGAGTAGGTCGGGGACAGGGAGAGGAAACATTCAGTACTTC. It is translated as CAWSRSGTGRGNIQYF.

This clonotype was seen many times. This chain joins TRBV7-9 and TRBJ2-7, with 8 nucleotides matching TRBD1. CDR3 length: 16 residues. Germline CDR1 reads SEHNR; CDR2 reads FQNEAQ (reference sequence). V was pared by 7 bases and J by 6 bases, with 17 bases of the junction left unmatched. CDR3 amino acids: CASTKSTGTGGFEQYF. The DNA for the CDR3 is TGTGCCAGCACCAAATCCACCGGGACAGGAGGGTTCGAGCAGTACTTC. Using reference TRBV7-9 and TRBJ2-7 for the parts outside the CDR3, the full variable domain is DTGVSQNPRHKITKRGQNVTFRCDPISEHNRLYWYRQTLGQGPEFLTYFQNEAQLEKSRLLSDRFSAERPKGSFSTLEIQRTEQGDSAMYLCASTKSTGTGGFEQYFGPGTRLTVT.

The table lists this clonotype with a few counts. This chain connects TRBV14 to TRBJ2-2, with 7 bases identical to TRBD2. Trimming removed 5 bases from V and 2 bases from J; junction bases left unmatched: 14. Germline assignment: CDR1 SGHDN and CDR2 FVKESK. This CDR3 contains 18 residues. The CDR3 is CASSLTPALAANTGELFF. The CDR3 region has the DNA TGTGCCAGCAGCTTAACGCCGGCGCTAGCGGCTAACACCGGGGAGCTGTTTTTT.

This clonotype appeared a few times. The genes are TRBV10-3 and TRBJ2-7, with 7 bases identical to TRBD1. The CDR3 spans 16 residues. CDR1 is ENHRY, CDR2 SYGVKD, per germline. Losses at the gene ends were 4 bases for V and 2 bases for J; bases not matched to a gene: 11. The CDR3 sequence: CAISVSGTATTYEQYF. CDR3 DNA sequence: TGTGCCATCAGTGTATCCGGGACAGCGACAACCTACGAGCAGTACTTC.

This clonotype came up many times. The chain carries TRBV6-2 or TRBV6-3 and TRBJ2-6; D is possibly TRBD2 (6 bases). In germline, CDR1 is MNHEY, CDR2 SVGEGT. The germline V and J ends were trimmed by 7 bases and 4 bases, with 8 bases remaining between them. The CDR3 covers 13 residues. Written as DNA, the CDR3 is TGTGCCAGCACGGGGGAGGGGGCCAACGTCCTGACTTTC. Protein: CASTGEGANVLTF.